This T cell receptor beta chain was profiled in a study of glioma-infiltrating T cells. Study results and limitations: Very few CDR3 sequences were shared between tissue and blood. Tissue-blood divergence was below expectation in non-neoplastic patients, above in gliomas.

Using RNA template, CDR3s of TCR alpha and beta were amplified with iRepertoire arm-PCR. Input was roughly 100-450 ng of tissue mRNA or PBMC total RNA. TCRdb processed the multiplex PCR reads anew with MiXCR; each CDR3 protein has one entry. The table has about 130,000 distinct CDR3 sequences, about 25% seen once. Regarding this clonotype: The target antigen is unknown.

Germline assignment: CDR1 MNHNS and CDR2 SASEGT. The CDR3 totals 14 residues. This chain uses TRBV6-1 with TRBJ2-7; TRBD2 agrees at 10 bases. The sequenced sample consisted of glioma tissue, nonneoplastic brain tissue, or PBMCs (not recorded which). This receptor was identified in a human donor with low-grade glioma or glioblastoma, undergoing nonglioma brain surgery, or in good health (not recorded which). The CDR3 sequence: CACSEAGGPYEQYV. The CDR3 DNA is TGTGCCTGCAGTGAAGCGGGGGGGCCCTACGAGCAGTACGTC.